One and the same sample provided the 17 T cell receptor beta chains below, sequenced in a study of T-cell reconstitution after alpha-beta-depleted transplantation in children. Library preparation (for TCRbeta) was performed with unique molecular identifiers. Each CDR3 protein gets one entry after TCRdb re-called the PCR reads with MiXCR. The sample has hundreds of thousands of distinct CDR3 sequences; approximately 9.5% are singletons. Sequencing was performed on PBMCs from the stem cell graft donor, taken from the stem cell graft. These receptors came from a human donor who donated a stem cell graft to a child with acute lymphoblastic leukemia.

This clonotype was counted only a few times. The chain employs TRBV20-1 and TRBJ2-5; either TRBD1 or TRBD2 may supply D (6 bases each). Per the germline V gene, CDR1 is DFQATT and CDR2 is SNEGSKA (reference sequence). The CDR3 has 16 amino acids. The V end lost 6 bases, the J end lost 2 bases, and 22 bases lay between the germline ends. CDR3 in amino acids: CSAPPGAKPIQETQYF. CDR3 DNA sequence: TGCAGTGCGCCCCCGGGGGCCAAGCCCATACAAGAGACCCAGTACTTC.

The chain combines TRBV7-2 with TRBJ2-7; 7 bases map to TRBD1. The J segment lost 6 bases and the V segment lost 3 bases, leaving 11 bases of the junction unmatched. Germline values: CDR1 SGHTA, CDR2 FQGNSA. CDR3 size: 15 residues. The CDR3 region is CASSFTGTVGSEQYF. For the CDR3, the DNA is TGTGCCAGCAGCTTTACCGGGACAGTTGGGTCCGAGCAGTACTTC.

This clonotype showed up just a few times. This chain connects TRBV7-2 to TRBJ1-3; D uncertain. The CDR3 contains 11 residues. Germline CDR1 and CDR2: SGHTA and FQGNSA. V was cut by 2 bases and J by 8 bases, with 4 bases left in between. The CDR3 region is CASSLIDTIYF. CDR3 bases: TGTGCCAGCAGCTTAATCGACACCATATATTTT.

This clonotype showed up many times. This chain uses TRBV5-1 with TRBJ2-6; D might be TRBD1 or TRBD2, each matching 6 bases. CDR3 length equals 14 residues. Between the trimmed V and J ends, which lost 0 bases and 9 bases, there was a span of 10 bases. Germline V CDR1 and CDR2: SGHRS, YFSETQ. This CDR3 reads CASSLGQDYNVLTF. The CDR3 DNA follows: TGCGCCAGCAGCTTGGGACAGGACTACAACGTCCTGACTTTC. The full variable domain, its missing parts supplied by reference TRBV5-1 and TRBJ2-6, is KAGVTQTPRYLIKTRGQQVTLSCSPISGHRSVSWYQQTPGQGLQFLFEYFSETQRNKGNFPGRFSGRQFSNSRSEMNVSTLELGDSALYLCASSLGQDYNVLTFGAGSRLTVL.

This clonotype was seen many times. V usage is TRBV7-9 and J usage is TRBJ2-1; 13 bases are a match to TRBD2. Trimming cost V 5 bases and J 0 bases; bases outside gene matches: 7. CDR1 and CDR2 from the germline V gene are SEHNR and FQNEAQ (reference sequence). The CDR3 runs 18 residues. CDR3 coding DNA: TGTGCCAGCAGCCCATCACTAGCGGGGGGGCCCTCCTACAATGAGCAGTTCTTC. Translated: CASSPSLAGGPSYNEQFF.

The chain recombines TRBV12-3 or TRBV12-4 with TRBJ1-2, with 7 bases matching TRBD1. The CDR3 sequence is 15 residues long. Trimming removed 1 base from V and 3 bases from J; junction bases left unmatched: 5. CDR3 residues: CASSLEAGGDYGYTF. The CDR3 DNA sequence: TGTGCCAGCAGTTTAGAAGCAGGGGGAGACTATGGCTACACCTTC.

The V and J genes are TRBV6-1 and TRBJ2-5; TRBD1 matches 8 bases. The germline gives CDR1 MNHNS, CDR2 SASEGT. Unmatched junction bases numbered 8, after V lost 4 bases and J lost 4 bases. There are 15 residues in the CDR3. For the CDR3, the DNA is TGTGCCAGCAGTGGGGGGACAGGTGGGCGAGAGACCCAGTACTTC. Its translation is CASSGGTGGRETQYF.

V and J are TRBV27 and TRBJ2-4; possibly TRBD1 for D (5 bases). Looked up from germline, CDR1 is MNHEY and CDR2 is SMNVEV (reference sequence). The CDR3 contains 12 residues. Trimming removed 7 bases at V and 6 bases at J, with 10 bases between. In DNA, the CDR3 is TGTGCCAGCAAGGGGCATATAAACATTCAGTACTTC. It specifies CASKGHINIQYF.

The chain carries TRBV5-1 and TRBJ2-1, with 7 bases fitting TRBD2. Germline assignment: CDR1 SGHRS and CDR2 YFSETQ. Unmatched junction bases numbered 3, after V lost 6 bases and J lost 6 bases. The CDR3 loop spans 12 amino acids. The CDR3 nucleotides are TGCGCCAGCAAAGAGCGGGGCAATGAGCAGTTCTTC. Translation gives CASKERGNEQFF.

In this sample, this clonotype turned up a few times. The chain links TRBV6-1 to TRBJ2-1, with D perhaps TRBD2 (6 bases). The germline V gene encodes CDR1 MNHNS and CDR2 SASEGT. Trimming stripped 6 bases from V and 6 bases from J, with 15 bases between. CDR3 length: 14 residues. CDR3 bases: TGTGCCAGCAGACCCTCTGAGACTAGCAATGAGCAGTTCTTC. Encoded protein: CASRPSETSNEQFF.

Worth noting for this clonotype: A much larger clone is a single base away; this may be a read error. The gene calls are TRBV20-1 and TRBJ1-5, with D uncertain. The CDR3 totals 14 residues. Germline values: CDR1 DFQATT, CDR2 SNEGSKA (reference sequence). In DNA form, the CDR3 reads TGCAGCGTAGCCCACCCGGCAGGCCTTCGGCCCCAGCATTTT. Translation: CSVAHPAGLRPQHF.

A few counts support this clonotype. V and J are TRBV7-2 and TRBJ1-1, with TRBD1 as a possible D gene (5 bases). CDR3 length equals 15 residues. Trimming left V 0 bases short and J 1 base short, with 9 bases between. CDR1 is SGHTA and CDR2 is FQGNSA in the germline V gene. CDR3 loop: CASSLAGVQNTEAFF. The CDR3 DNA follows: TGTGCCAGCAGCTTAGCGGGGGTCCAGAACACTGAAGCTTTCTTT. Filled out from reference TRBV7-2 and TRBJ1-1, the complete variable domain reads GAGVSQSPSNKVTEKGKDVELRCDPISGHTALYWYRQSLGQGLEFLIYFQGNSAPDKSGLPSDRFSAERTGGSVSTLTIQRTQQEDSAVYLCASSLAGVQNTEAFFGQGTRLTVV.

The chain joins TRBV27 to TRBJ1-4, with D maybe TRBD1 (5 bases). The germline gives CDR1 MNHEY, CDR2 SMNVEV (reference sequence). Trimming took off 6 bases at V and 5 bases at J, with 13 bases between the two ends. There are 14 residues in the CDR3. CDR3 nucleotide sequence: TGTGCCAGCAGCCCGGACACCGGAAATGAAAAACTGTTTTTT. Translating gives CASSPDTGNEKLFF.

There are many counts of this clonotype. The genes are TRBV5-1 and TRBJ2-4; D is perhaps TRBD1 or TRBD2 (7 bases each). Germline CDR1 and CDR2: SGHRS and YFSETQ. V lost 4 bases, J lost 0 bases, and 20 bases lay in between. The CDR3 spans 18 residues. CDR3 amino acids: CASSVPSRGGLAKNIQYF. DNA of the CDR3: TGCGCCAGCAGCGTCCCCAGCAGGGGGGGACTAGCCAAAAACATTCAGTACTTC.

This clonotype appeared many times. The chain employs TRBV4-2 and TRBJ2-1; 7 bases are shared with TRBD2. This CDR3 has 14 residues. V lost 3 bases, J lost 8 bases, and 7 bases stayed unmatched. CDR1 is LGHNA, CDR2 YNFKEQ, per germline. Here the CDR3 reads CASSQARLAYEQFF. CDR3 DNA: TGTGCCAGCAGCCAGGCGCGACTAGCCTATGAGCAGTTCTTC.

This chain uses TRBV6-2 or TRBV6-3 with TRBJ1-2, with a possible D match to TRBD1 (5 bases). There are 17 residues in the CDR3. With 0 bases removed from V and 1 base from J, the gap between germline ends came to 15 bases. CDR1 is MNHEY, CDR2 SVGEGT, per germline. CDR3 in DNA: TGTGCCAGCAGTTACTCGATCTATCCTGGGGGTAACTATGGCTACACCTTC. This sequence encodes CASSYSIYPGGNYGYTF.

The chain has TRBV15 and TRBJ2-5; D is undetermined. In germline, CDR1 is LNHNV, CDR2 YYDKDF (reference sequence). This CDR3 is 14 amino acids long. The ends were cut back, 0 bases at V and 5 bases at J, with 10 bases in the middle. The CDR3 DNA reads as TGTGCCACCAGCAGAGACCGGGCGGAGGAGACCCAGTACTTC. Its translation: CATSRDRAEETQYF.